This T cell receptor (beta chain) was captured by sequencing in a study of cytomegalovirus exposure and HLA in healthy donors. The PCR made use of 60 Vbeta and 13 Jbeta primers. Sequenced by immunoSEQ multiplex PCR; TCRdb stores in-frame clones only, minus some. Of about 100,000 clones listed, 81% are singletons. This clone has just one count. The clonotype originates from an older woman in good health and CMV-seropositive. The sample was PBMCs.

The CDR3: CASSPGTGGTEAFF. The CDR3 DNA sequence: TGCGCCAGCAGCCCCGGGACAGGGGGCACTGAAGCTTTCTTT. The V and J genes are TRBV5-1 and TRBJ1-1, with TRBD1 matching over 11 bases. Per the germline V gene, CDR1 is SGHRS and CDR2 is YFSETQ. The CDR3 covers 14 residues. V was clipped by 4 bases and J by 4 bases; unmatched bases: 3.